This entry features one T cell receptor beta chain sequence. The antigen is unknown. Between the trimmed V and J ends, which lost 0 bases and 7 bases, there was a span of 13 bases. The CDR3 extends over 15 amino acids. The germline gives CDR1 MNHEY, CDR2 SVGAGI. Autoimmune disease history or systemic immunosuppression led to patient exclusion. Sampled blood was obtained at baseline, cycle 4 day 1, and cycle 7 day 1. The sample originates from a study of OX40 agonist ivuxolimab in advanced cancers. Study-level information: The group had a mean age of around 60 years, ranged from about 20 to 80, and was 80% to 90% male.

Study outcomes and limitations: Not determined was the antigen specificity of the expanded peripheral T cells.

Sequencing was performed with immunoSEQ multiplex PCR; in TCRdb, only in-frame clones are kept and a portion is missing. The sample includes 60,000 to 80,000 clones, approximately 80% seen only once; the top ten take under 2%. The sample consisted of CD4+ or CD8+ T cells sorted from blood, taken in a trial of the OX40 agonist ivuxolimab. This TCR came from an adult with an advanced solid tumor such as melanoma, head and neck, liver or kidney cancer. The chain employs TRBV6-5 and TRBJ1-5; D gene ambiguous. As DNA, the CDR3 is TGTGCCAGCAGTTACTCGAGGGCCGGGCAGCAGCCCCAGCATTTT. Translated, it gives CASSYSRAGQQPQHF.